This TCR beta chain derives from a study of blood T cell repertoires in COVID-19. As for the study in general: PBMCs, B-cell-depleted T cells, or T cells provided the cDNA or gDNA that made up the material.

Looked up from germline, CDR1 is SGHDT and CDR2 is YYEEEE. CDR3 length equals 15 residues. Trimming took 3 bases from V and 6 from J; bases not matched to a gene: 10. Measured with immunoSEQ multiplex PCR; TCRdb has only the in-frame clones, and not every one. The sample holds approximately 290,000 clones; 84% are singletons and the top ten take 15% to 18%. The rearrangement links TRBV5-6 to TRBJ2-7; 9 bases map to TRBD1. The TCR was taken from a person aged 65 to 85 with COVID-19, enrolled during active disease. What was sequenced was peripheral blood. The CDR3: CASSWGAGQGFEQYF. Written as DNA, the CDR3 is TGTGCCAGCAGCTGGGGGGCCGGACAGGGGTTCGAGCAGTACTTC.